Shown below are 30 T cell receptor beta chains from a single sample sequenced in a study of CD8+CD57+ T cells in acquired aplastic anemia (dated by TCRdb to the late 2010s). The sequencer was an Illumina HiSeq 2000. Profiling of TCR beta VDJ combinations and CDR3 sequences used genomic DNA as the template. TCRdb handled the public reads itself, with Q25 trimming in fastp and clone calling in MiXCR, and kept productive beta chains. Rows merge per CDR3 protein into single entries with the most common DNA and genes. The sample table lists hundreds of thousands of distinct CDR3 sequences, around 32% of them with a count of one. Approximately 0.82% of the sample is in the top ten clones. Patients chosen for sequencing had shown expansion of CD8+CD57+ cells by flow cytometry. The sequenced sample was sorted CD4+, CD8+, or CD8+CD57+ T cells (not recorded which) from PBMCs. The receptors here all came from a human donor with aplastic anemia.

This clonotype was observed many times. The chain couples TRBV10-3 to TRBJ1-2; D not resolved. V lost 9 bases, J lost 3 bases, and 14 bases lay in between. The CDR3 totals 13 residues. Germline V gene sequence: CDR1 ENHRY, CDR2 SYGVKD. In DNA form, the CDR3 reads TGTGCCATTCCTAGGAGGACGGACTATGGCTACACCTTC. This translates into CAIPRRTDYGYTF.

CDR3 nucleotide sequence: TGTGCCAGCAGCTATGACAGGGATTACATTCAGTACTTC. Its translation is CASSYDRDYIQYF. The rearrangement links TRBV7-9 to TRBJ2-4, with TRBD1 matching over 7 bases. After removal of 4 bases from V and 8 bases from J, the junction contained 5 bases not matched to a gene. The CDR3 extends over 13 amino acids. From germline, CDR1 is SEHNR and CDR2 FQNEAQ (reference sequence).

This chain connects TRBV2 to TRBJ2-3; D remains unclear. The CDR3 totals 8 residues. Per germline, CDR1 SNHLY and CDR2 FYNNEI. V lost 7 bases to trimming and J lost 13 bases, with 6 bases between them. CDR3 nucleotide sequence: TGTGCCAGCAAGAATGAGTATTTT. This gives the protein CASKNEYF. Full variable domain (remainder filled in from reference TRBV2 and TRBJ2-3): EPEVTQTPSHQVTQMGQEVILRCVPISNHLYFYWYRQILGQKVEFLVSFYNNEISEKSEIFDDQFSVERPDGSNFTLKIRSTKLEDSAMYFCASKNEYFGPGTRLTVL.

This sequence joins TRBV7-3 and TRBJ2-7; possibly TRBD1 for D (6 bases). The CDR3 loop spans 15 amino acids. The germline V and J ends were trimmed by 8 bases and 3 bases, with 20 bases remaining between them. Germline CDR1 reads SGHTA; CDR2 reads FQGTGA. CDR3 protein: CASGQGSGTSYEQYF. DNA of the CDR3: TGTGCCAGCGGCCAAGGTTCCGGGACAAGCTACGAGCAGTACTTC. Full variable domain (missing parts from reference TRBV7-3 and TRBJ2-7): GAGVSQTPSNKVTEKGKYVELRCDPISGHTALYWYRQSLGQGPEFLIYFQGTGAADDSGLPNDRFFAVRPEGSVSTLKIQRTERGDSAVYLCASGQGSGTSYEQYFGPGTRLTVT.

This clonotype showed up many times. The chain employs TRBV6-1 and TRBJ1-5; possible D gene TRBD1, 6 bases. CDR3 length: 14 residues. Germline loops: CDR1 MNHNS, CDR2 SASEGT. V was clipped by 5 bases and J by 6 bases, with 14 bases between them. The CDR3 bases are TGTGCCAGCAGTAAACAGGGTGGTAGTCAGCCCCAGCATTTT. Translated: CASSKQGGSQPQHF.

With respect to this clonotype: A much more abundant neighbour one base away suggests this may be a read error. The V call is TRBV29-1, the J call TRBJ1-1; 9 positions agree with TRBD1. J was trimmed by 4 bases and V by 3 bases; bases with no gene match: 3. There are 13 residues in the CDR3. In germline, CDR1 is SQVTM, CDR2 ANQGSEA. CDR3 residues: CSVEDRGTTEAFF. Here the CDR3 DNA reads TGCAGCGTTGAGGACAGGGGAACCACTGAAGCTTTCTTT. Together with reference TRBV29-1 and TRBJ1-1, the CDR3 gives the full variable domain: SAVISQKPSRDICQRGTSLTIQCQVDSQVTMMFWYRQQPGQSLTLIATANQGSEATYESGFVIDKFPISRPNLTFSTLTVSNMSPEDSSIYLCSVEDRGTTEAFFGQGTRLTVV.

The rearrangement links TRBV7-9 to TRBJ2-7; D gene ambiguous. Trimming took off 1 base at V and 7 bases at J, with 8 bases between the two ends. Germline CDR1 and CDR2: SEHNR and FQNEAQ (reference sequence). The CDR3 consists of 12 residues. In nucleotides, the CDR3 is TGTGCCAGCAGCTTAGATGGTGGGGAGCAGTACGTC. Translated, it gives CASSLDGGEQYV.

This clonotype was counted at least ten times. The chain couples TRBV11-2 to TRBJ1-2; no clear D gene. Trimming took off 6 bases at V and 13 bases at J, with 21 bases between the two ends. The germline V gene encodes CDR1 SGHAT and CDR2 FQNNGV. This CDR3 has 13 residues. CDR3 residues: CASRPEVKASLTF. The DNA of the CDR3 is TGTGCCAGCAGGCCAGAAGTTAAGGCTTCCCTCACCTTC.

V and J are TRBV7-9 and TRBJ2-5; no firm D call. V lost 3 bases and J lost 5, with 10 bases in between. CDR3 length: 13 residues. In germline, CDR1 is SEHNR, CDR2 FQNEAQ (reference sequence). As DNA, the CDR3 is TGTGCCAGCAGCTTGCATCCCGGGGAGACCCAGTACTTC. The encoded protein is CASSLHPGETQYF.

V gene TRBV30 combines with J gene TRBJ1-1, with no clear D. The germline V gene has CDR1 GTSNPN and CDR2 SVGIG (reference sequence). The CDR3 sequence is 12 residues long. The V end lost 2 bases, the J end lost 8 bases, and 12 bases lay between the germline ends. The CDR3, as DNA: TGTGCCTGGAGTCTAACCCAAGGGGAAGCTTTCTTT. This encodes CAWSLTQGEAFF.

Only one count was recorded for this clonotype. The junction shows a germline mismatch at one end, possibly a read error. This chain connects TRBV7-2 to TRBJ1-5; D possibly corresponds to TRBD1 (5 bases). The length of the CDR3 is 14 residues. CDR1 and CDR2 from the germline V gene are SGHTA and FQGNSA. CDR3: CASSLLWGGQPQHF. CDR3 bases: TGCGCCAGCAGCCTTTTATGGGGGGGTCAGCCCCAGCATTTT.

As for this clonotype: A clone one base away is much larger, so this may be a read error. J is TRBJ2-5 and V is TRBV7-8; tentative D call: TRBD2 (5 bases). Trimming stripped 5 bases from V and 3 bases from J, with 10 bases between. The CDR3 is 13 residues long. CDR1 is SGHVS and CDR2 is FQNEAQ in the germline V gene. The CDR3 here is CASSLEGKETQYF. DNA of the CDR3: TGTGCCAGCAGCCTTGAGGGTAAAGAGACCCAGTACTTC.

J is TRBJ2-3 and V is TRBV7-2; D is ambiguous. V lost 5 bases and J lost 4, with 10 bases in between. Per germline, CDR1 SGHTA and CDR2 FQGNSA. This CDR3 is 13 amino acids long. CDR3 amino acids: CASSRSSADTQYF. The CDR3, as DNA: TGTGCCAGCAGCCGAAGTAGTGCAGATACGCAGTATTTT.

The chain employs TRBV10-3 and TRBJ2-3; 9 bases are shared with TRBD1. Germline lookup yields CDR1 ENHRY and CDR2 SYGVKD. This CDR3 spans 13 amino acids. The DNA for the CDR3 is TGTGCGTTGGGGGACAGGGTGACAGATACGCAGTATTTT. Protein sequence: CALGDRVTDTQYF.

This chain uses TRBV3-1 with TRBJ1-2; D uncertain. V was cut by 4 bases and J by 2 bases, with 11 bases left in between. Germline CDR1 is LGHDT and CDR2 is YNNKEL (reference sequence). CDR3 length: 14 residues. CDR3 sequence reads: CASSLLAGNYGYTF. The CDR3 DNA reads TGTGCCAGCAGCCTCCTAGCTGGCAACTATGGCTACACCTTC.

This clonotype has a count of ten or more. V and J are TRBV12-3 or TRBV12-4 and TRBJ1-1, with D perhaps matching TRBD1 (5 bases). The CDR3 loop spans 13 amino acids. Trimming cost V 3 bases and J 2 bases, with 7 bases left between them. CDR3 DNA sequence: TGTGCCAGCAGTTTGCGGACAAACACTGAAGCTTTCTTT. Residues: CASSLRTNTEAFF.

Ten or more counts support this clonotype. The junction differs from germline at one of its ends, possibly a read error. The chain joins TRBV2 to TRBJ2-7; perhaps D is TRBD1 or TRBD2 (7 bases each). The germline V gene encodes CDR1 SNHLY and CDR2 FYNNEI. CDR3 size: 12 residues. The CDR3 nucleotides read TGTACCAGCAGGGGGGGGTTCCCCGAGCAGTACTTC. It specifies CTSRGGFPEQYF.

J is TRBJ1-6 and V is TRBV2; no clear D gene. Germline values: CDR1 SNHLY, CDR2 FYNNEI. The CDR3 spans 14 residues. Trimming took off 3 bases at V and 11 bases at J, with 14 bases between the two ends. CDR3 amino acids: CASSDAEYQAPLHF. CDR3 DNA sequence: TGTGCCAGCAGTGACGCTGAGTACCAAGCACCCCTCCACTTT.

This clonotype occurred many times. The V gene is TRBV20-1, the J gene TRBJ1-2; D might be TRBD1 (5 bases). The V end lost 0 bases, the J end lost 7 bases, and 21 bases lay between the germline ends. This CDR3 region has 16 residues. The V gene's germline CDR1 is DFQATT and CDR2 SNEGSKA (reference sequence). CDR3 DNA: TGCAGTGCTAGAGATCTTTACTGTCGGGACTACTGTGGCTACACCTTC. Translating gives CSARDLYCRDYCGYTF.

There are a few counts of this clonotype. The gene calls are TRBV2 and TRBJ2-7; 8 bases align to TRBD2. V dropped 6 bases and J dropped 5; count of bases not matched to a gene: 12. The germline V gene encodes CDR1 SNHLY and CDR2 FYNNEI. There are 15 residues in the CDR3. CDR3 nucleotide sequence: TGTGCCAGCAGACCCCCTACGGGGGGGAGAAACGAGCAGTACTTC. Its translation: CASRPPTGGRNEQYF. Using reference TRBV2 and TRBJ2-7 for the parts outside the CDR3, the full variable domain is EPEVTQTPSHQVTQMGQEVILRCVPISNHLYFYWYRQILGQKVEFLVSFYNNEISEKSEIFDDQFSVERPDGSNFTLKIRSTKLEDSAMYFCASRPPTGGRNEQYFGPGTRLTVT.

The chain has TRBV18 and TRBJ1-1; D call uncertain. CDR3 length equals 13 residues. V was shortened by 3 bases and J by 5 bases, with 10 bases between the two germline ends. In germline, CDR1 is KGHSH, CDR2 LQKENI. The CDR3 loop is CASSPDGFTEAFF. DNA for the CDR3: TGTGCCAGCTCACCGGATGGGTTTACTGAAGCTTTCTTT.

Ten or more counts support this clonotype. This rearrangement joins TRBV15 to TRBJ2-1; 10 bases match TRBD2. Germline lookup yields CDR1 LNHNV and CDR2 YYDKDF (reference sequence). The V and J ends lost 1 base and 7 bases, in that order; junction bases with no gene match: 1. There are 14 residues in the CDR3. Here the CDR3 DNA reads TGTGCCACCAGCAGAGGGACTAGCGGTAATGAGCAGTTCTTC. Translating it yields CATSRGTSGNEQFF.

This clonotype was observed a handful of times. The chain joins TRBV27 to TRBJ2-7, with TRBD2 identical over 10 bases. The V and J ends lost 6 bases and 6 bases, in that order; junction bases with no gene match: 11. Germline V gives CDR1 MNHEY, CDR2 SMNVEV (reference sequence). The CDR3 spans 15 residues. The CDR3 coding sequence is TGTGCCAGCAGCCTCCTAGCGGGAGTTTATGGCGAGCAGTACTTC. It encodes CASSLLAGVYGEQYF.

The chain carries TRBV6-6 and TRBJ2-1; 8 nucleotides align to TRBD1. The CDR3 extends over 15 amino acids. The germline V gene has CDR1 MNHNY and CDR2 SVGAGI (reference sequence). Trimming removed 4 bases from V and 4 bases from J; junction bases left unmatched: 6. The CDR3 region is CASSSDRGQYNEQFF. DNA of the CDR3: TGTGCCAGCAGTTCCGACAGGGGCCAATACAATGAGCAGTTCTTC.

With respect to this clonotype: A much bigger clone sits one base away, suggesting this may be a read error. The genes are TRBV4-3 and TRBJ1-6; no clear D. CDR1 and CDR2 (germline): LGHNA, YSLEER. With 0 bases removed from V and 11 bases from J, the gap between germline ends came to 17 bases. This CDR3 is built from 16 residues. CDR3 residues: CASSQDVGLTNPPLHF. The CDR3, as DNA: TGCGCCAGCAGCCAAGATGTTGGCCTGACGAATCCACCCCTCCACTTT.

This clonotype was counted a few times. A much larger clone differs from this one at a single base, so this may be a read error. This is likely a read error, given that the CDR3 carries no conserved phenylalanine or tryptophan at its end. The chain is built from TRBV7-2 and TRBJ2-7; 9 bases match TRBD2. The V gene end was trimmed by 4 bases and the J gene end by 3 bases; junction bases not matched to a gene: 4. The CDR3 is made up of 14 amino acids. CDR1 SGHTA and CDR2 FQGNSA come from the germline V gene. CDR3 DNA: TGTGCCAGCAGCTCAGCTAGCGGGAACTACGAGCAGTACCTC. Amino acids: CASSSASGNYEQYL.

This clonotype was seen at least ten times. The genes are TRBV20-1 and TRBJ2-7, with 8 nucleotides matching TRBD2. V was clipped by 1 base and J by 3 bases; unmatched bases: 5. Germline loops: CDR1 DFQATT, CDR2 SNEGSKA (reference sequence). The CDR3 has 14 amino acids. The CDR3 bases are TGCAGTGCTAGAGTAGGACTAGCTTTCTACGAGCAGTACTTC. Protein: CSARVGLAFYEQYF.

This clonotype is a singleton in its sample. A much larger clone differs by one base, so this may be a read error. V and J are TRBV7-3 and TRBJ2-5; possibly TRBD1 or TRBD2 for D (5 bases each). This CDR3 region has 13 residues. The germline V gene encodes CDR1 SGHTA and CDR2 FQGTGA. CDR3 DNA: TGTGCCAGCAGCCGAGGGGCGGTCGAGACCCGGTACTTC. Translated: CASSRGAVETRYF.

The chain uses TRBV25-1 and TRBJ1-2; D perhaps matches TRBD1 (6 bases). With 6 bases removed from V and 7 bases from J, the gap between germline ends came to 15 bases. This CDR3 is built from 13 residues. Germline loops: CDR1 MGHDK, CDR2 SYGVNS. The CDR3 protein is CASSSGALSGYTF. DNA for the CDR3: TGTGCCAGCAGCTCAGGGGCTCTGAGTGGCTACACCTTC.

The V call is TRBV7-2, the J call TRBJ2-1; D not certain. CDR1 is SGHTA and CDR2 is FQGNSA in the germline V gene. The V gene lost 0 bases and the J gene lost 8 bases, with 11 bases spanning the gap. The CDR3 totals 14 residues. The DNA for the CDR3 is TGTGCCAGCAGCTTAGCGCTCCAGGTCCATGAGCAGTTCTTC. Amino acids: CASSLALQVHEQFF.